Each of the 9 T cell receptor beta chains below was sequenced from the same sample in a study of blood T cell repertoires in COVID-19. Clones were sequenced by immunoSEQ multiplex PCR, and TCRdb holds only the in-frame ones, with some missing. The sample yields 95,000 to 150,000 clones, approximately 87% seen once. Source material: peripheral blood. The receptors were gathered from a man aged 60 to 75 with acute or convalescent COVID-19.

The chain employs TRBV11-3 and TRBJ2-7; 7 positions agree with TRBD1. V shed 5 bases and J 6 bases; nucleotides not matched to a gene: 4. Germline values: CDR1 SGHNT, CDR2 YENEEA. This CDR3 is 12 amino acids long. CDR3 residues: CASSDTGAEQYF. For the CDR3, the DNA is TGTGCCAGCAGCGACACAGGGGCCGAGCAGTACTTC.

The chain carries TRBV6-5 and TRBJ2-3, with a possible D match to TRBD1 (5 bases). V lost 6 bases to trimming and J lost 4 bases, with 5 bases between them. This CDR3 region has 11 residues. Germline lookup yields CDR1 MNHEY and CDR2 SVGAGI. For the CDR3, the DNA is TGTGCCAGCAGAGGGGCAGATACGCAGTATTTT. Translation: CASRGADTQYF.

The gene calls are TRBV7-2 and TRBJ1-3; 8 nucleotides align to TRBD1. CDR3 length: 15 residues. The germline V gene has CDR1 SGHTA and CDR2 FQGNSA. Trimming cost V 5 bases and J 3 bases; bases outside gene matches: 6. The CDR3 is CASSQQGAYGNTIYF. The CDR3 DNA follows: TGTGCCAGCAGCCAGCAGGGGGCTTATGGAAACACCATATATTTT.

V gene TRBV5-1 combines with J gene TRBJ2-2, with 7 bases that match TRBD2. The CDR3 is made up of 17 amino acids. From germline, CDR1 is SGHRS and CDR2 YFSETQ. V lost 1 base, J lost 6 bases, and 12 bases stayed unmatched. The CDR3 DNA reads as TGCGCCAGCAGCTTGTGGGCGGGAGAGAGATTAGCCGGGGAGCTGTTTTTT. Its protein is CASSLWAGERLAGELFF.

This rearrangement joins TRBV29-1 to TRBJ2-7; D perhaps matches TRBD1 (6 bases). The CDR3 has 13 amino acids. Germline V CDR1 and CDR2: SQVTM, ANQGSEA. Trimming took 4 bases from V and 4 from J, leaving 14 bases between them. The CDR3 nucleotides are TGCAGCGTTGTACAGGGACCAAAATACGAGCAGTACTTC. Protein sequence: CSVVQGPKYEQYF.

J is TRBJ2-3 and V is TRBV28; no clear D. CDR3 length: 16 amino acids. The ends were cut back, 4 bases at V and 5 bases at J, with 19 bases in the middle. Germline assignment: CDR1 MDHEN and CDR2 SYDVKM. The CDR3 region is CASSSKETLEQDTQYF. As DNA, the CDR3 is TGTGCCAGCAGTTCAAAGGAGACCCTGGAGCAAGATACGCAGTATTTT.

This chain joins TRBV11-1 and TRBJ1-6; 7 nucleotides agree with TRBD1. Germline V gene lookup returns CDR1 SGHAT and CDR2 FQDESV (reference sequence). V lost 5 bases to trimming and J lost 5 bases; unmatched junction nucleotides: 9. The CDR3 sequence is 16 residues long. The DNA of the CDR3 is TGTGCCAGCAGCCCACCCTCCGGGACAGATAATTCACCCCTCCACTTT. Its translation is CASSPPSGTDNSPLHF.

The V gene is TRBV7-8, the J gene TRBJ2-1; D uncertain. The CDR3 runs 15 residues. Per the germline V gene, CDR1 is SGHVS and CDR2 is FQNEAQ. The V and J ends lost 5 bases and 5 bases respectively, with 16 bases between them. CDR3 residues: CASSHSVGGDNEQFF. The CDR3 DNA is TGTGCCAGCAGCCACTCCGTTGGCGGCGACAATGAGCAGTTCTTC.

The gene calls are TRBV14 and TRBJ1-2; possible D gene TRBD1, 5 bases. The CDR3 totals 15 residues. V lost 5 bases, J lost 1 base, and 14 bases lay in between. Germline CDR1 reads SGHDN; CDR2 reads FVKESK. For the CDR3, the DNA is TGTGCCAGCAGCAAGGCGGGGGATCTTAACTATGGCTACACCTTC. Its translation: CASSKAGDLNYGYTF.